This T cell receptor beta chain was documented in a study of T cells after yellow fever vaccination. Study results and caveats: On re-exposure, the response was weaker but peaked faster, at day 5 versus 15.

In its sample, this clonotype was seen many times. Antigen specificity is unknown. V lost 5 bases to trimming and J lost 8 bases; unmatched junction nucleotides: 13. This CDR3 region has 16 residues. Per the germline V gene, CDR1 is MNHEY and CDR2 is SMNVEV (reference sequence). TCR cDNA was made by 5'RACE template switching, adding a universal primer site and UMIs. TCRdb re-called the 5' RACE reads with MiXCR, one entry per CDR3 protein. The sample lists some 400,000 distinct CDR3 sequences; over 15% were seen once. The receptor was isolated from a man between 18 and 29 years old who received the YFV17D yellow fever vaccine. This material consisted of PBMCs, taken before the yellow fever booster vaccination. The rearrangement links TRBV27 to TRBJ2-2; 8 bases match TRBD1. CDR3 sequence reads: CASSPLRGPRSGELFF. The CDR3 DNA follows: TGTGCCAGCAGTCCCCTCAGGGGGCCTAGAAGTGGGGAGCTGTTTTTT.